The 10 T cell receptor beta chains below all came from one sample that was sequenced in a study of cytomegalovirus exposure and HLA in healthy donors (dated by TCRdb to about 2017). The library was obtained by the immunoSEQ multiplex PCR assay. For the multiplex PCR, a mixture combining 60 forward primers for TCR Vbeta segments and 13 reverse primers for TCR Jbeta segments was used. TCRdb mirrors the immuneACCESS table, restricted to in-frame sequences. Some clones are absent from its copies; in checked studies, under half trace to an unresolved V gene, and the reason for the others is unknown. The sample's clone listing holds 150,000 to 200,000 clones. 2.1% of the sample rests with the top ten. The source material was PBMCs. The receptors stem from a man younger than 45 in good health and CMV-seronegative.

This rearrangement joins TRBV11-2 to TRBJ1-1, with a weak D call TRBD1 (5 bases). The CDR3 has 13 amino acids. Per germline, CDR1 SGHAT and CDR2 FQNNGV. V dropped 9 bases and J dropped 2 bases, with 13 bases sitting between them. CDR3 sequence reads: CASTLGGNTEAFF. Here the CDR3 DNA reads TGTGCCAGTACCCTCGGGGGAAACACTGAAGCTTTCTTT.

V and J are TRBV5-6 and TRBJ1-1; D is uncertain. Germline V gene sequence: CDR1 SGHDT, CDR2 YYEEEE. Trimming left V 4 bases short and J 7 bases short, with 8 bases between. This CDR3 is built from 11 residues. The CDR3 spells CASSRTNEAFF. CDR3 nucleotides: TGTGCCAGCAGCCGTACTAATGAAGCTTTCTTT.

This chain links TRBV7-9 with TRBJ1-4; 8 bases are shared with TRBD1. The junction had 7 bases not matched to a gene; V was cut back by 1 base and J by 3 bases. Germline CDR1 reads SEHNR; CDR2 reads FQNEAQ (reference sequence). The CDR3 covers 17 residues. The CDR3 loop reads CASSLDRRGPANEKLFF. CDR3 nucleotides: TGTGCCAGCAGCTTAGACCGCAGGGGGCCAGCTAATGAAAAACTGTTTTTT. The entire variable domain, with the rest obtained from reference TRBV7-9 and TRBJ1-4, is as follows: DTGVSQNPRHKITKRGQNVTFRCDPISEHNRLYWYRQTLGQGPEFLTYFQNEAQLEKSRLLSDRFSAERPKGSFSTLEIQRTEQGDSAMYLCASSLDRRGPANEKLFFGSGTQLSVL.

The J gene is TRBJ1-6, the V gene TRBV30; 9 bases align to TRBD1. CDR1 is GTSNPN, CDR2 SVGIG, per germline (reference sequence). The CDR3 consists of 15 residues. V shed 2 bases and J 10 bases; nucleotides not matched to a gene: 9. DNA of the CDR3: TGTGCCTGGAGTCCTCTCGGGACAGGGCAATCACCCCTCCACTTT. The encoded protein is CAWSPLGTGQSPLHF.

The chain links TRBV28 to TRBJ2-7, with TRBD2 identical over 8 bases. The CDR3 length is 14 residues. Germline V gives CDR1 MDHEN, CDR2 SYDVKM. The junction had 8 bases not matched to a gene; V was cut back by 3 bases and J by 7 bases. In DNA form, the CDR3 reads TGTGCCAGCAGTTTGGTCCGGGGGGGAGTGGAGCAGTACTTC. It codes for CASSLVRGGVEQYF.

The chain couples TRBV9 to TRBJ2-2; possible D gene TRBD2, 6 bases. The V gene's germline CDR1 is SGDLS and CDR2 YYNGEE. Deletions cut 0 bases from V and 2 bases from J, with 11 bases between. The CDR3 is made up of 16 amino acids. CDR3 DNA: TGTGCCAGCAGCGTAGGAGGGAGGTCCAACACCGGGGAGCTGTTTTTT. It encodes CASSVGGRSNTGELFF.

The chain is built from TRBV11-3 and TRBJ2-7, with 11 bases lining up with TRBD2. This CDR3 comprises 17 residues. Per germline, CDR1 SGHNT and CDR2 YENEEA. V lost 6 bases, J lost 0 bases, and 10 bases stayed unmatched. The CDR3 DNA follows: TGTGCCAGCAGTAGTGGATCGACTAGCGGGACCTCCTACGAGCAGTACTTC. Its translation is CASSSGSTSGTSYEQYF.

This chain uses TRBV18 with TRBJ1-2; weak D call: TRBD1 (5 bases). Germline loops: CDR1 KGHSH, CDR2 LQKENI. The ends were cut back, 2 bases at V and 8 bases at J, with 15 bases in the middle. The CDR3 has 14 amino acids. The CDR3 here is CASSPSQGLEGYTF. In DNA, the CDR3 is TGTGCCAGCTCACCATCGCAGGGCCTCGAGGGCTACACCTTC.

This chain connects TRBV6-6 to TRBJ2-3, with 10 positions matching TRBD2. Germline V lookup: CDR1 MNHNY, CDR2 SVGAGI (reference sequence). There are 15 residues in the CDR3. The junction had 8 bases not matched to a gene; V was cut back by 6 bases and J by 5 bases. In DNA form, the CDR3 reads TGTGCCAGCAGGGTAGCGGGAGGTATCGGAGATACGCAGTATTTT. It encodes CASRVAGGIGDTQYF.

The CDR3 reads CASSFTGPGVDGYTF. The DNA for the CDR3 is TGTGCCAGCAGCTTTACGGGTCCAGGGGTGGATGGCTACACCTTC. The chain joins TRBV11-2 to TRBJ1-2, with D tentatively TRBD1 (6 bases). Between the trimmed V and J ends, which lost 3 bases and 6 bases, there was a span of 17 bases. Germline lookup yields CDR1 SGHAT and CDR2 FQNNGV. The CDR3 is 15 residues long.